This entry lists 16 T cell receptor beta chains sequenced from one sample in a study of Graves' ophthalmopathy and Graves' hyperthyroidism. Investigators amplified TCR beta CDR3 regions from RNA transcripts. An initial RT-PCR round employing HTBI primers preceded a second-round multiplex PCR. One entry per CDR3 protein results from TCRdb running MiXCR on the multiplex PCR reads. The table has more than 550,000 distinct CDR3 sequences, over 40% seen once. The sequencing input was peripheral blood. Receptors were obtained from an adult man with Graves' ophthalmopathy.

This clonotype turned up a few times. J is TRBJ1-4 and V is TRBV30; D unresolved. Trimming removed 2 bases at V and 8 bases at J, with 3 bases between. This CDR3 is 10 amino acids long. Germline V gene data show CDR1 as GTSNPN and CDR2 as SVGIG (reference sequence). Here the CDR3 DNA reads TGTGCCTGGAGTCGGGAAAAACTGTTTTTT. Encoded protein: CAWSREKLFF.

There are many counts of this clonotype. The chain carries TRBV10-3 and TRBJ1-5; D perhaps matches TRBD1 (5 bases). Germline values: CDR1 ENHRY, CDR2 SYGVKD. The V end was cut by 3 bases, the J end by 3 bases, with 15 bases between. The CDR3 is 16 residues long. The CDR3 bases are TGTGCCATCAGTGAATCCGGGACCACTTCCAATCAGCCCCAGCATTTT. It is translated as CAISESGTTSNQPQHF.

Comments on this clonotype: This may arise from a read error, as a much more abundant clone is one base away. The chain recombines TRBV19 with TRBJ1-2, with a possible D match to TRBD1 (5 bases). The CDR3 runs 13 residues. Germline-derived CDR1 and CDR2 are LNHDA and SQIVND (reference sequence). The V end was cut by 1 base, the J end by 4 bases, with 7 bases between. CDR3 in amino acids: CASSIAGAYGYTF. CDR3 DNA sequence: TGTGCCAGTAGTATAGCTGGGGCCTATGGCTACACCTTC.

This clonotype came up many times. The V call is TRBV7-9, the J call TRBJ1-3, with a weak D call TRBD1 (5 bases). Germline CDR1 and CDR2: SEHNR and FQNEAQ (reference sequence). The length of the CDR3 is 14 residues. V dropped 5 bases and J dropped 3 bases, with 11 bases sitting between them. As DNA, the CDR3 is TGTGCCAGCAGCCCGGGGCCCGTTGGAAACACCATATATTTT. It codes for CASSPGPVGNTIYF.

The chain's CDR3 is CASRTETGGGETQYF. Here the CDR3 DNA reads TGTGCCAGCAGAACGGAGACAGGGGGCGGCGAGACCCAGTACTTC. The chain uses TRBV7-9 and TRBJ2-5; TRBD1 agrees at 10 bases. Germline V lookup: CDR1 SEHNR, CDR2 FQNEAQ (reference sequence). J was trimmed by 5 bases and V by 6 bases; bases with no gene match: 9. This CDR3 region has 15 residues.

The chain joins TRBV19 to TRBJ2-2, with TRBD2 matching over 12 bases. The CDR3 spans 18 residues. Germline V CDR1 and CDR2: LNHDA, SQIVND (reference sequence). J lost 4 bases, V lost 3 bases, and 9 bases had no gene match. As DNA, the CDR3 is TGTGCCAGTAGTATTTGGGCTAGCGGGGGGGCCTCCACCGGGGAGCTGTTTTTT. It translates to CASSIWASGGASTGELFF. Variable domain in full (rest from reference TRBV19 and TRBJ2-2): DGGITQSPKYLFRKEGQNVTLSCEQNLNHDAMYWYRQDPGQGLRLIYYSQIVNDFQKGDIAEGYSVSREKKESFPLTVTSAQKNPTAFYLCASSIWASGGASTGELFFGEGSRLTVL.

The chain recombines TRBV15 with TRBJ1-2; D ambiguous. The V end was cut by 3 bases, the J end by 6 bases, with 14 bases between. CDR3 length: 14 amino acids. Germline CDR1 is LNHNV and CDR2 is YYDKDF (reference sequence). This chain's CDR3 is CATSSYSGWNGYTF. CDR3 sequence (DNA): TGTGCCACCAGCAGTTACTCGGGGTGGAATGGCTACACCTTC.

In its sample, this clonotype was seen once. This could be a read error, since a much larger clone is one nucleotide away. The chain combines TRBV12-3 or TRBV12-4 with TRBJ2-7; TRBD1 agrees at 7 bases. CDR3 length equals 14 residues. This CDR3 is CASRPGQSAYGQYF. The CDR3 DNA is TGTGCCAGCAGACCGGGACAGTCAGCCTACGGGCAGTACTTC.

This clonotype was counted many times. The chain recombines TRBV7-9 with TRBJ1-2, with TRBD1 identical over 7 bases. With 5 bases clipped from V and 4 bases from J, the junction kept 7 bases outside the gene matches. The CDR3 is made up of 14 amino acids. The V gene's germline CDR1 is SEHNR and CDR2 FQNEAQ (reference sequence). For the CDR3, the DNA is TGTGCCAGCAGCATGACAGGGCTTGGCTATGGCTACACCTTC. This gives the protein CASSMTGLGYGYTF.

Notes on this clonotype: Germline is not matched at one junction end, which may reflect a read error. The chain combines TRBV6-9 with TRBJ1-5; a possible D gene is TRBD1 (6 bases). CDR1 is MNHGY and CDR2 is SVAAGI in the germline V gene. This CDR3 comprises 15 residues. The CDR3 region has the DNA TGTGTCAGCAGTGGGGGCATTGAGACTGATCAGCCCCAGCATTTT. This gives the protein CVSSGGIETDQPQHF.

The rearrangement joins TRBV7-9 to TRBJ2-7; the D gene is possibly TRBD2 (5 bases). The germline V and J ends were trimmed by 5 bases and 3 bases, with 17 bases remaining between them. The CDR3 runs 15 residues. From germline, CDR1 is SEHNR and CDR2 FQNEAQ (reference sequence). The CDR3 DNA is TGTGCCAGCAGCCCAGCGAGGGTAGGCGGCTACGAGCAGTACTTC. Amino acids: CASSPARVGGYEQYF.

As concerns this clonotype: A junction boundary mismatches the germline segment, possibly from a read error. The rearrangement links TRBV5-4 to TRBJ1-1; D perhaps matches TRBD1 (5 bases). The germline CDR1 and CDR2 sequences are SGHNT and YYREEE (reference sequence). The CDR3 has 15 residues. The CDR3 protein is CASSAGPGAYTEASF. For the CDR3, the DNA is TGTGCCAGCAGCGCCGGTCCCGGGGCGTACACTGAAGCTTCCTTT.

The V call is TRBV29-1, the J call TRBJ1-2; D not certain. CDR1 is SQVTM and CDR2 is ANQGSEA in the germline V gene. Trimming cost V 4 bases and J 4 bases, with 10 bases left between them. The CDR3 extends over 12 amino acids. The CDR3 coding sequence is TGCAGCGTTGCTGAGGGAACCTATGGCTACACCTTC. Translated: CSVAEGTYGYTF.

This clonotype was seen ten or more times. The chain recombines TRBV7-9 with TRBJ2-7; D might be TRBD2 (5 bases). The V end was cut by 5 bases, the J end by 4 bases, with 12 bases between. The CDR3 is 13 residues long. Germline V gene data show CDR1 as SEHNR and CDR2 as FQNEAQ (reference sequence). The CDR3 region has the DNA TGTGCCAGCAGCCCCAAGGACTCGTACGAGCAGTACTTC. It codes for CASSPKDSYEQYF.

This clonotype has ten or more counts. The chain combines TRBV7-9 with TRBJ1-1; D call uncertain. V dropped 6 bases and J dropped 6 bases, with 14 bases sitting between them. Germline-derived CDR1 and CDR2 are SEHNR and FQNEAQ (reference sequence). This CDR3 comprises 13 residues. In DNA, the CDR3 is TGTGCCAGCAGTACAGAACGCACCCCTGAAGCTTTCTTT. Its translation: CASSTERTPEAFF.

Worth noting for this clonotype: Just one base apart from a much larger clone, this may be a read error. This chain links TRBV9 with TRBJ2-7; tentatively, D is TRBD1 (6 bases). CDR1 is SGDLS and CDR2 is YYNGEE in the germline V gene. The CDR3 runs to 15 residues. The CDR3 nucleotides are TGTGCCAGTAGTATGGGGGACACCTTCTCCTACGATCAGTACTTC. Translation gives CASSMGDTFSYDQYF. Full variable domain (missing parts from reference TRBV9 and TRBJ2-7): DSGVTQTPKHLITATGQRVTLRCSPRSGDLSVYWYQQSLDQGLQFLIQYYNGEERAKGNILERFSAQQFPDLHSELNLSSLELGDSALYFCASSMGDTFSYDQYFGPGTRLTVT.